Shown below are 17 T cell receptor beta chains from a single sample sequenced in a study of T cell repertoires in cytomegalovirus infection. TCRdb ran MiXCR on the reads and lists one entry per CDR3 protein. Here the sample spans 400,000 to 600,000 distinct CDR3 sequences, about 39% being singletons. Their antigen targets remain unknown. The source was cultured PBMCs, collected from culture after CMV antigen stimulation. These TCRs come from a human donor in good health (CMV status not recorded). Some clones in this sample may be carry-over from other donors' samples.

The gene calls are TRBV12-3 or TRBV12-4 and TRBJ2-2, with D perhaps TRBD2 (5 bases). The V end lost 3 bases, the J end lost 7 bases, and 9 bases lay between the germline ends. CDR3 length: 13 residues. CDR3 in DNA: TGTGCCAGCAGTTTTGGGAGAGTCGGGGAGCTGTTTTTT. Encoded protein: CASSFGRVGELFF.

The chain combines TRBV12-3 or TRBV12-4 with TRBJ2-1; D is possibly TRBD1 or TRBD2 (5 bases each). The V and J ends lost 5 bases and 7 bases respectively, with 24 bases between them. This CDR3 contains 17 residues. CDR3 in DNA: TGTGCCAGCAGTCTGGGATTGGGACCCAAAGTGGTGAATGAGCAGTTCTTC. Its translation is CASSLGLGPKVVNEQFF.

The chain recombines TRBV7-2 with TRBJ2-7; no clear D. Germline V gene sequence: CDR1 SGHTA, CDR2 FQGNSA. The CDR3 is made up of 11 amino acids. Trimming shortened V by 2 bases and J by 9 bases, and 8 bases separated the two germline ends. This CDR3 is CASSLRGVQYF. In DNA form, the CDR3 reads TGTGCCAGCAGCTTACGTGGAGTGCAGTACTTC.

This clonotype has more than one count but fewer than ten. The chain uses TRBV29-1 and TRBJ2-4, with 7 bases that match TRBD1. The ends lost 7 bases at V and 6 bases at J; junction bases unmatched: 6. Germline V gene data show CDR1 as SQVTM and CDR2 as ANQGSEA. The CDR3 loop spans 12 amino acids. Here the CDR3 DNA reads TGCAGCGGAAAGGGGGCATTAAACATTCAGTACTTC. As protein: CSGKGALNIQYF.

This clonotype was observed a few times. The V call is TRBV7-2, the J call TRBJ2-1; possibly TRBD1 for D (6 bases). This CDR3 comprises 14 residues. V dropped 5 bases and J dropped 3 bases, with 11 bases sitting between them. Germline V CDR1 and CDR2: SGHTA, FQGNSA. CDR3 coding DNA: TGTGCCAGCAGCCCCGGGACATACTACAATGAGCAGTTCTTC. This gives the protein CASSPGTYYNEQFF.

The gene calls are TRBV7-2 and TRBJ2-7, with 9 bases aligning to TRBD2. This CDR3 has 16 amino acids. With V trimmed by 2 bases and J by 4 bases, 9 bases remained unmatched. CDR1 is SGHTA, CDR2 FQGNSA, per germline. The CDR3 loop reads CASSLRGREGRYEQYF. CDR3 in DNA: TGTGCCAGCAGCTTACGGGGGCGGGAGGGCCGGTACGAGCAGTACTTC.

The gene calls are TRBV2 and TRBJ1-5, with D perhaps TRBD1 (5 bases). V dropped 6 bases and J dropped 5 bases, with 11 bases sitting between them. The CDR3 is 13 residues long. The germline CDR1 and CDR2 sequences are SNHLY and FYNNEI. The CDR3 DNA reads as TGTGCCAGCAGCGGAGAGGGGCATCAGCCCCAGCATTTT. Residues: CASSGEGHQPQHF.

This chain links TRBV7-8 with TRBJ1-5; D is uncertain. Per the germline V gene, CDR1 is SGHVS and CDR2 is FQNEAQ. The CDR3 length is 14 residues. Trimming cost V 1 base and J 5 bases, with 9 bases left between them. The chain's CDR3 is CASSLDGLHQPQHF. CDR3 nucleotide sequence: TGTGCCAGCAGCTTAGATGGTCTTCATCAGCCCCAGCATTTT.

This chain joins TRBV4-3 and TRBJ2-3; D possibly corresponds to TRBD2 (5 bases). Trimming removed 0 bases at V and 4 bases at J, with 8 bases between. This CDR3 spans 14 amino acids. From germline, CDR1 is LGHNA and CDR2 YSLEER. The CDR3 loop reads CASSQDLSADTQYF. CDR3 bases: TGCGCCAGCAGCCAAGATCTTAGCGCAGATACGCAGTATTTT.

The chain recombines TRBV6-2 or TRBV6-3 with TRBJ2-1; TRBD2 matches 10 bases. CDR3 length: 15 amino acids. The ends lost 5 bases at V and 7 bases at J; junction bases unmatched: 8. Germline-derived CDR1 and CDR2 are MNHEY and SVGEGT. The CDR3 protein is CASSRTGLAINEQFF. Here the CDR3 DNA reads TGTGCCAGCAGTCGGACGGGACTAGCGATTAATGAGCAGTTCTTC.

There are a few counts of this clonotype. The chain recombines TRBV20-1 with TRBJ2-5; 9 bases match TRBD2. The CDR3 is 14 residues long. Looked up from germline, CDR1 is DFQATT and CDR2 is SNEGSKA (reference sequence). Trimming cost V 5 bases and J 1 base; bases outside gene matches: 5. CDR3 sequence: CSAAGLARQETQYF. Here the CDR3 DNA reads TGCAGTGCTGCTGGACTAGCGCGCCAAGAGACCCAGTACTTC.

This clonotype has only a few counts. This chain links TRBV6-6 with TRBJ1-2; D might be TRBD1 (5 bases). This CDR3 has 15 residues. The V end was cut by 8 bases, the J end by 3 bases, with 19 bases between. Germline CDR1 is MNHNY and CDR2 is SVGAGI (reference sequence). This CDR3 reads CASQTGGSGYYGYTF. As DNA, the CDR3 is TGTGCCAGCCAAACTGGGGGGTCTGGATACTATGGCTACACCTTC.

This clonotype was observed many times. The chain links TRBV7-2 to TRBJ1-2; D possibly corresponds to TRBD1 (6 bases). Between the trimmed V and J ends, which lost 5 bases and 8 bases, there was a span of 18 bases. Germline V lookup: CDR1 SGHTA, CDR2 FQGNSA. This CDR3 region has 14 residues. The CDR3 sequence is CASSLMINRDGYTF. The CDR3 DNA sequence: TGTGCCAGCAGCCTTATGATAAACAGGGACGGCTACACCTTC.

The chain combines TRBV3-1 with TRBJ2-3; 8 bases fit TRBD2. Germline CDR1 LGHDT, CDR2 YNNKEL (reference sequence). V lost 4 bases and J lost 2; bases outside the gene matches: 5. The CDR3 is 15 amino acids. DNA for the CDR3: TGTGCCAGCAGCCTTCGCGGGAGGCTCACAGATACGCAGTATTTT. It is translated as CASSLRGRLTDTQYF.

The chain carries TRBV27 and TRBJ2-1; no definite D call. Trimming removed 3 bases from V and 5 bases from J, with 11 bases in between. This CDR3 contains 14 residues. Germline V gene data show CDR1 as MNHEY and CDR2 as SMNVEV (reference sequence). DNA of the CDR3: TGTGCCAGCAGTTTTATGCAAAACGACAATGAGCAGTTCTTC. It encodes CASSFMQNDNEQFF.

A note on this clonotype: Germline is not matched at one junction end, which may reflect a read error. CDR3 protein: CASSITRGSRLHF. As DNA, the CDR3 is TGCGCCAGCAGCATAACAAGGGGTTCACGCCTCCACTTT. The chain uses TRBV4-1 and TRBJ1-6; D is perhaps TRBD1 (5 bases). The CDR3 runs to 13 residues. Germline CDR1 and CDR2: MGHRA and YSYEKL.

This rearrangement joins TRBV7-6 to TRBJ2-1, with D perhaps assigned TRBD1 or TRBD2 (7 bases each). The V gene lost 5 bases and the J gene lost 5 bases, with 19 bases spanning the gap. Germline lookup yields CDR1 SGHVS and CDR2 FNYEAQ. The CDR3 covers 16 residues. The CDR3 is CASSHARGGGHNEQFF. CDR3 nucleotides: TGTGCCAGCAGCCACGCCAGGGGGGGGGGCCACAATGAGCAGTTCTTC.